The T cell receptor (beta chain) described here comes from a study of Ad26.COV2.S vaccination and SARS-CoV-2 variants. Whole-study findings and limits: It was found that vaccine and placebo recipients had similar non-spike TCR breadth.

Measured with immunoSEQ multiplex PCR; TCRdb has only the in-frame clones, and not every one. The sample carries fewer than 400,000 clones, 86% recorded once. This clone was counted only a few times. Its antigen is unknown. Treatment noted: over 15 received Ad26.COV2.S at low or high dose, single or two shots; about 5 received placebo; per-sample allocation not given. The study sampled participants on day 63 after the first vaccine or placebo injection. The CDR3 covers 13 residues. CDR1 is MNHNS, CDR2 SASEGT, per germline. V dropped 3 bases and J dropped 4 bases, with 7 bases sitting between them. The origin of this receptor is a person aged 18-65 years who received the Ad26.COV2.S COVID-19 vaccine or a placebo. The chain combines TRBV6-1 with TRBJ1-5, with D possibly being TRBD1 (5 bases). Sequencing was performed on peripheral blood, taken in a trial of Ad26.COV2.S vaccine versus placebo. The DNA for the CDR3 is TGTGCCAGCAGTGAGAACAGGAATCAGCCCCAGCATTTT. Translation gives CASSENRNQPQHF.